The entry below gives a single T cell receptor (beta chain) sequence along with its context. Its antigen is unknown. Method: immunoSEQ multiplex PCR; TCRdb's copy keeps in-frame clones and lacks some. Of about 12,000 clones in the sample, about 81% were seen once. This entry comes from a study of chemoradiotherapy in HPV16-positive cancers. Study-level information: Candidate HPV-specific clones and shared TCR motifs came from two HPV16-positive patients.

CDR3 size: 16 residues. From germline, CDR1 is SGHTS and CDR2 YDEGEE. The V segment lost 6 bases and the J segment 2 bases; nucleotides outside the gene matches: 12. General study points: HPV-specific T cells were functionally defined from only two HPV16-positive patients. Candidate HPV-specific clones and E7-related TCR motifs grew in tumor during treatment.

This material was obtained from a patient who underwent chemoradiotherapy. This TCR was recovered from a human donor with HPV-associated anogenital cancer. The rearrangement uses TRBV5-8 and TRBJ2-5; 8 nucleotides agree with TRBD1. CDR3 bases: TGTGCCAGCACCTTTTCTCGGGGACAGGTACAAGAGACCCAGTACTTC. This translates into CASTFSRGQVQETQYF.